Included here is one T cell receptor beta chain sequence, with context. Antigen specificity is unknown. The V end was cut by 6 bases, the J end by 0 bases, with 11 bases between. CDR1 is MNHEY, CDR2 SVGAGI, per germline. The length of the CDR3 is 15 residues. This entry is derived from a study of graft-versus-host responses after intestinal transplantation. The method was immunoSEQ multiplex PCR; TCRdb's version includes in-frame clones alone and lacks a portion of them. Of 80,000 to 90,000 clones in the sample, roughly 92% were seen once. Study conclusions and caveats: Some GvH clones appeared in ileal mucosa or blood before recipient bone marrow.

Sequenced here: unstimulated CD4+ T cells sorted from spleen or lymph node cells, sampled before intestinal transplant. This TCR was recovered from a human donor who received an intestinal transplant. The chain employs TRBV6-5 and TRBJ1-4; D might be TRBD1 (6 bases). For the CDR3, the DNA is TGTGCCAGCAGCCGGGGGGGCACAACTAATGAAAAACTGTTTTTT. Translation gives CASSRGGTTNEKLFF.